Below are 32 T cell receptor beta chains sequenced from a single sample in a study of blood T cell repertoires in COVID-19. Only in-frame clones appear in the TCRdb table, and some are missing; sequencing was by immunoSEQ multiplex PCR. The sample holds 100,000 or so clones, approximately 88% seen once. The sequenced sample consisted of peripheral blood. Source of these receptors: a man aged 55 to 70 with acute or convalescent COVID-19.

The chain couples TRBV4-2 to TRBJ2-5; 8 positions agree with TRBD1. There are 16 residues in the CDR3. J was trimmed by 1 base and V by 2 bases; bases with no gene match: 6. Looked up from germline, CDR1 is LGHNA and CDR2 is YNFKEQ. The CDR3 region is CASSQTQGQGQETQYF. CDR3 nucleotide sequence: TGTGCCAGCAGCCAAACCCAAGGACAGGGCCAAGAGACCCAGTACTTC.

The rearrangement links TRBV5-1 to TRBJ2-5; D may be TRBD2 (6 bases). Trimming took 0 bases from V and 7 from J, leaving 19 bases between them. The V gene's germline CDR1 is SGHRS and CDR2 YFSETQ. This CDR3 spans 16 amino acids. The CDR3 spells CASSLEIAETPGTQYF. The CDR3, as DNA: TGCGCCAGCAGCTTGGAGATAGCGGAGACCCCAGGGACCCAGTACTTC.

As DNA, the CDR3 is TGTGCCAGCTCACAGGGACGGCTAGCGGGAGCACGACGACAGACAGATACGCAGTATTTT. It specifies CASSQGRLAGARRQTDTQYF. The chain is built from TRBV18 and TRBJ2-3, with 10 bases aligning to TRBD2. The germline V gene has CDR1 KGHSH and CDR2 LQKENI. V was clipped by 4 bases and J by 3 bases; unmatched bases: 19. This CDR3 region has 20 residues. Complete variable domain (other parts from reference TRBV18 and TRBJ2-3): NAGVMQNPRHLVRRRGQEARLRCSPMKGHSHVYWYRQLPEEGLKFMVYLQKENIIDESGMPKERFSAEFPKEGPSILRIQQVVRGDSAAYFCASSQGRLAGARRQTDTQYFGPGTRLTVL.

This clone was observed once. CDR3 protein: CASSLDPRGSTDTQYF. The CDR3 nucleotides read TGTGCCAGCAGCCTAGATCCCAGGGGGAGCACAGATACGCAGTATTTT. The chain is built from TRBV9 and TRBJ2-3; 7 nucleotides line up with TRBD1. The CDR3 has 16 amino acids. V lost 4 bases to trimming and J lost 0 bases; unmatched junction nucleotides: 8. Germline V gene lookup returns CDR1 SGDLS and CDR2 YYNGEE.

This chain connects TRBV28 to TRBJ2-7, with D possibly matching TRBD1 (5 bases). Per germline, CDR1 MDHEN and CDR2 SYDVKM. This CDR3 is 13 amino acids long. V lost 3 bases and J lost 3, with 9 bases in between. CDR3 loop: CASSFSRVYEQYF. DNA for the CDR3: TGTGCCAGCAGTTTTTCCAGGGTCTACGAGCAGTACTTC.

The gene calls are TRBV5-4 and TRBJ2-7, with D possibly being TRBD1 (5 bases). This CDR3 is 13 amino acids long. Trimming took 0 bases from V and 4 from J, leaving 8 bases between them. In germline, CDR1 is SGHNT, CDR2 YYREEE (reference sequence). The CDR3 DNA follows: TGTGCCAGCAGCTTGGGCAGGGATTACGAGCAGTACTTC. Translation gives CASSLGRDYEQYF.

The chain carries TRBV7-3 and TRBJ1-1; 10 bases match TRBD1. The CDR3 covers 13 residues. Germline V lookup: CDR1 SGHTA, CDR2 FQGTGA. Unmatched junction bases numbered 5, after V lost 9 bases and J lost 4 bases. CDR3 in amino acids: CARWDRGFTEAFF. In nucleotides, the CDR3 is TGTGCCAGATGGGACAGGGGTTTCACTGAAGCTTTCTTT.

The chain employs TRBV30 and TRBJ1-3; weak D call: TRBD1 (6 bases). Trimming removed 0 bases at V and 0 bases at J, with 15 bases between. The CDR3 consists of 17 residues. The germline V gene has CDR1 GTSNPN and CDR2 SVGIG (reference sequence). In nucleotides, the CDR3 is TGTGCCTGGAGTGTAGGTCAGGGGACCTCCTCTGGAAACACCATATATTTT. This encodes CAWSVGQGTSSGNTIYF.

This rearrangement joins TRBV5-1 to TRBJ1-4; perhaps TRBD1 as D (6 bases). The V gene's germline CDR1 is SGHRS and CDR2 YFSETQ. The CDR3 is 17 amino acids. V was trimmed by 4 bases and J by 0 bases, leaving 16 bases between them. The CDR3 bases are TGCGCCAGCAGCAGATCCGGACAGATAGCAACTAATGAAAAACTGTTTTTT. This translates into CASSRSGQIATNEKLFF.

A word on this clone: The sample carries other DNA sequences with the same CDR3. The rearrangement joins TRBV5-1 to TRBJ1-1, with D possibly matching TRBD1 (5 bases). The CDR3 covers 14 residues. Germline V gives CDR1 SGHRS, CDR2 YFSETQ. V shed 2 bases and J shed 1 base, with 9 bases lying between them. This CDR3 reads CASSLAGGNTEAFF. CDR3 sequence (DNA): TGCGCCAGCAGCTTAGCCGGGGGGAACACTGAAGCTTTCTTT.

The chain couples TRBV7-9 to TRBJ2-5; possible D gene TRBD1, 5 bases. Trimming removed 5 bases at V and 1 base at J, with 11 bases between. This CDR3 region has 14 residues. From germline, CDR1 is SEHNR and CDR2 FQNEAQ (reference sequence). The CDR3 nucleotides read TGTGCCAGCAGCCGCCTTGACAGCCAAGAGACCCAGTACTTC. Amino acid sequence: CASSRLDSQETQYF.

In nucleotides, the CDR3 is TGTGCCAGCAGCTTGACAGGGACCGCTACCGAGCAGTACTTC. This encodes CASSLTGTATEQYF. The chain is built from TRBV7-3 and TRBJ2-7; 7 positions match TRBD1. CDR3 length: 14 amino acids. In germline, CDR1 is SGHTA, CDR2 FQGTGA. The V segment lost 3 bases and the J segment 6 bases; nucleotides outside the gene matches: 8.

The chain employs TRBV7-2 and TRBJ2-5; TRBD2 matches 12 bases. Germline CDR1 is SGHTA and CDR2 is FQGNSA. The CDR3 extends over 15 amino acids. The V and J ends lost 4 bases and 2 bases, in that order; junction bases with no gene match: 2. The CDR3 coding sequence is TGTGCCAGCAGCTCGACTAGCGGGGGACAAGAGACCCAGTACTTC. This codes for CASSSTSGGQETQYF.

The chain combines TRBV5-6 with TRBJ1-2; D unclear. The V gene lost 4 bases and the J gene lost 6 bases, with 16 bases spanning the gap. CDR1 is SGHDT and CDR2 is YYEEEE in the germline V gene. The length of the CDR3 is 14 residues. The CDR3 loop reads CASSREGSYHGYTF. The DNA of the CDR3 is TGTGCCAGCAGCCGGGAGGGCAGCTACCATGGCTACACCTTC.

The chain couples TRBV7-8 to TRBJ1-4; 9 bases map to TRBD1. The V gene end was trimmed by 5 bases and the J gene end by 6 bases; junction bases not matched to a gene: 7. Germline CDR1 and CDR2: SGHVS and FQNEAQ. CDR3 length: 15 amino acids. In DNA, the CDR3 is TGTGCCAGCAGCCCAGGGACAGGGATGGATGAAAAACTGTTTTTT. Its translation: CASSPGTGMDEKLFF. Drawing the rest from reference TRBV7-8 and TRBJ1-4, the complete variable domain is GAGVSQSPRYKVAKRGQDVALRCDPISGHVSLFWYQQALGQGPEFLTYFQNEAQLDKSGLPSDRFFAERPEGSVSTLKIQRTQQEDSAVYLCASSPGTGMDEKLFFGSGTQLSVL.

The rearrangement links TRBV18 to TRBJ2-5; a weak D match, TRBD2 (5 bases). Germline V lookup: CDR1 KGHSH, CDR2 LQKENI. CDR3 length: 13 residues. V dropped 6 bases and J dropped 7 bases, with 15 bases sitting between them. The CDR3 sequence: CASSPREGGTQYF. The CDR3 DNA is TGTGCCAGCTCCCCCCGAGAGGGCGGGACCCAGTACTTC.

The chain links TRBV5-5 to TRBJ2-7; D gene uncertain. Germline assignment: CDR1 SGHKS and CDR2 YYEKEE (reference sequence). Trimming left V 0 bases short and J 0 bases short, with 4 bases between. The CDR3 runs to 13 residues. CDR3 in DNA: TGTGCCAGCAGCTTGGCCGGCTCCTACGAGCAGTACTTC. Encoded protein: CASSLAGSYEQYF.

V usage is TRBV12-5 and J usage is TRBJ2-3; a weak D match, TRBD1 (5 bases). Per germline, CDR1 LGHNT and CDR2 FRNRAP. CDR3 length: 14 residues. V lost 2 bases and J lost 4, with 10 bases in between. CDR3 sequence: CASGLPQGPDTQYF. The CDR3 nucleotides are TGTGCTAGTGGTTTGCCCCAGGGTCCAGATACGCAGTATTTT.

The gene calls are TRBV29-1 and TRBJ1-1; D is perhaps TRBD1 (5 bases). V was pared by 7 bases and J by 4 bases, with 16 bases between. From germline, CDR1 is SQVTM and CDR2 ANQGSEA. The CDR3 has 13 amino acids. This CDR3 is CSGVEGGGTEAFF. The CDR3 DNA follows: TGCAGCGGCGTGGAGGGCGGGGGCACTGAAGCTTTCTTT.

The gene calls are TRBV29-1 and TRBJ1-1; D might be TRBD1 (6 bases). There are 17 residues in the CDR3. Germline assignment: CDR1 SQVTM and CDR2 ANQGSEA. Trimming shortened V by 4 bases and J by 6 bases, and 27 bases separated the two germline ends. The CDR3 spells CSVGRAPRRGGQAEAFF. Here the CDR3 DNA reads TGCAGCGTTGGAAGGGCCCCGAGGAGGGGGGGTCAGGCTGAAGCTTTCTTT.

The count of this clone is one. The gene calls are TRBV19 and TRBJ1-1; 8 bases are a match to TRBD1. Germline trimming cut 4 bases from V and 8 bases from J; bases unmatched to any gene: 6. Germline-derived CDR1 and CDR2 are LNHDA and SQIVND (reference sequence). The CDR3 length is 13 residues. CDR3 bases: TGTGCCAGTAGTAAGACAGGGGTACCAGAAGCTTTCTTT. Its translation is CASSKTGVPEAFF.

The chain is built from TRBV3-1 (or the pseudogene TRBV3-2) and TRBJ2-2; a possible D gene is TRBD2 (5 bases). Deletions cut 1 base from V and 7 bases from J, with 7 bases between. Germline V gene data show CDR1 as LGHDT and CDR2 as YNNKEL (reference sequence). The CDR3 runs to 13 residues. The CDR3 DNA follows: TGTGCCAGCAGCCAAGGGGGAGACGGGGAGCTGTTTTTT. Encoded protein: CASSQGGDGELFF.

This sequence joins TRBV6-4 and TRBJ2-7; D ambiguous. In germline, CDR1 is MRHNA, CDR2 SNTAGT. The CDR3 sequence is 13 residues long. V was trimmed by 7 bases and J by 1 base, leaving 11 bases between them. The CDR3 region is CASTYTESYEQYF. In DNA form, the CDR3 reads TGTGCCAGCACCTACACGGAGTCCTACGAGCAGTACTTC.

This clone turned up a few times. The chain carries TRBV7-8 and TRBJ1-3; a possible D gene is TRBD1 (6 bases). The CDR3 is made up of 16 amino acids. Germline loops: CDR1 SGHVS, CDR2 FQNEAQ. V lost 4 bases and J lost 0, with 13 bases in between. The CDR3 coding sequence is TGTGCCAGCAGCTCCCGGACAGCCGGCTCTGGAAACACCATATATTTT. Amino acids: CASSSRTAGSGNTIYF.

This clone has a single count. The chain couples TRBV12-5 to TRBJ2-2; no firm D call. CDR1 LGHNT and CDR2 FRNRAP come from the germline V gene. The CDR3 is 14 amino acids. The V end was cut by 0 bases, the J end by 5 bases, with 7 bases between. The CDR3 loop reads CASGLVRSTGELFF. CDR3 sequence (DNA): TGTGCTAGTGGTTTGGTACGGTCTACCGGGGAGCTGTTTTTT.

In this sample, this clone turned up a few times. The chain recombines TRBV9 with TRBJ2-7; D may be TRBD2 (5 bases). Germline CDR1 reads SGDLS; CDR2 reads YYNGEE. V lost 0 bases, J lost 3 bases, and 7 bases lay in between. The CDR3 is 13 residues long. CDR3 in amino acids: CASSVGEGYEQYF. The DNA of the CDR3 is TGTGCCAGCAGCGTAGGAGAGGGCTACGAGCAGTACTTC.

The chain is built from TRBV3-1 (or the pseudogene TRBV3-2) and TRBJ2-5; 8 bases are a match to TRBD2. The CDR3 extends over 16 amino acids. CDR1 and CDR2 (germline): LGHDT, YNNKEL (reference sequence). The J segment lost 4 bases and the V segment lost 2 bases, leaving 9 bases of the junction unmatched. The CDR3 DNA sequence: TGTGCCAGCAGCCAAATTGGTCGGGGGGGCATAGAGACCCAGTACTTC. This codes for CASSQIGRGGIETQYF.

The J gene is TRBJ2-2, the V gene TRBV5-1; TRBD2 matches at 8 bases. Germline CDR1 reads SGHRS; CDR2 reads YFSETQ. The CDR3 consists of 16 residues. With 4 bases clipped from V and 4 bases from J, the junction kept 9 bases outside the gene matches. The CDR3 sequence is CASSPAGRAVTGELFF. In nucleotides, the CDR3 is TGCGCCAGCAGCCCCGCCGGGAGGGCGGTCACCGGGGAGCTGTTTTTT.

V usage is TRBV5-1 and J usage is TRBJ1-4; 7 nucleotides line up with TRBD1. The CDR3 is made up of 14 amino acids. J lost 7 bases, V lost 4 bases, and 7 bases had no gene match. Germline V gene sequence: CDR1 SGHRS, CDR2 YFSETQ. The CDR3 bases are TGCGCCAGCAGCGCGACAGGGCGAGGTGAAAAACTGTTTTTT. This translates into CASSATGRGEKLFF. Variable domain in full (rest from reference TRBV5-1 and TRBJ1-4): KAGVTQTPRYLIKTRGQQVTLSCSPISGHRSVSWYQQTPGQGLQFLFEYFSETQRNKGNFPGRFSGRQFSNSRSEMNVSTLELGDSALYLCASSATGRGEKLFFGSGTQLSVL.

This chain uses TRBV6-6 with TRBJ2-7; D may be TRBD1 (6 bases). The V end lost 8 bases, the J end lost 5 bases, and 19 bases lay between the germline ends. The length of the CDR3 is 14 residues. The germline gives CDR1 MNHNY, CDR2 SVGAGI (reference sequence). The CDR3 loop reads CASRSPDRFNEQYF. The CDR3 bases are TGTGCCAGCCGAAGCCCCGACAGGTTCAACGAGCAGTACTTC.

V is TRBV24-1 and J is TRBJ2-5; 14 nucleotides match TRBD2. Germline assignment: CDR1 KGHDR and CDR2 SFDVKD. The CDR3 is made up of 17 amino acids. V gave up 4 bases and J gave up 5 bases; unmatched junction bases: 8. The CDR3 sequence: CATSDPRLAGGLETQYF. The DNA for the CDR3 is TGTGCCACCAGTGACCCCCGACTAGCGGGGGGGTTGGAGACCCAGTACTTC.

The chain combines TRBV3-1 (or the pseudogene TRBV3-2) with TRBJ2-5; D is ambiguous. V gave up 4 bases and J gave up 4 bases, with 13 bases separating them. Germline lookup yields CDR1 LGHDT and CDR2 YNNKEL (reference sequence). The CDR3 is 14 amino acids. CDR3 loop: CASSPYARRETQYF. The CDR3 region has the DNA TGTGCCAGCAGCCCCTATGCAAGAAGAGAGACCCAGTACTTC.